This TCR beta chain was found in a study of cytomegalovirus exposure and HLA in healthy donors. As for the study in general: An analysis done earlier identified about 120 million unique TCR beta sequences from about 180 million T cells.

This CDR3 region has 10 residues. The V end was cut by 2 bases, the J end by 6 bases, with 5 bases between. Per germline, CDR1 DFQATT and CDR2 SNEGSKA (reference sequence). The study ran its PCR with 60 Vbeta and 13 Jbeta primers. Profiling relied on immunoSEQ multiplex PCR, and the TCRdb table lists in-frame clones only, not all of them. The table has a few hundred thousand clones, about 93% seen once. The sequencing sample was made of PBMCs. This TCR came from a girl aged 2-15 years in good health and CMV-seronegative. The genes are TRBV20-1 and TRBJ2-7; D gene unclear. The CDR3: CSARQREQYF. The DNA for the CDR3 is TGCAGTGCTAGACAGCGCGAGCAGTACTTC.